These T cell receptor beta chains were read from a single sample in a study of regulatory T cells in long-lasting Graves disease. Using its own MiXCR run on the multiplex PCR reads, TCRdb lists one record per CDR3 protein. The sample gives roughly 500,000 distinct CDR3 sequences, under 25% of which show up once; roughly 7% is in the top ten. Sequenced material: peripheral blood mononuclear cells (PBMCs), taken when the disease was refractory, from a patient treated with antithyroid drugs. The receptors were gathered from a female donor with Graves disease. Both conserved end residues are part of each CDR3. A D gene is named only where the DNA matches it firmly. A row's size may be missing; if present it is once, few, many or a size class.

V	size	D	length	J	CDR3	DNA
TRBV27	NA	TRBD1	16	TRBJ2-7	CASSIQTGGYPYEQYF	TGTGCCAGCAGTATCCAGACAGGGGGCTATCCCTACGAGCAGTACTTC
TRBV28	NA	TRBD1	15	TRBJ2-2	CASSETGTGAGELFF	TGTGCCAGCAGTGAGACCGGGACAGGGGCCGGGGAGCTGTTTTTT
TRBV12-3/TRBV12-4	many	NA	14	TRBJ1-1	CASSLQGYSTEAFF	TGTGCCAGCAGTTTACAAGGGTATAGCACTGAAGCTTTCTTT
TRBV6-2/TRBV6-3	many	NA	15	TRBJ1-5	CASSYMGGSDQPQHF	TGTGCCAGCAGTTACATGGGGGGCTCGGATCAGCCCCAGCATTTT
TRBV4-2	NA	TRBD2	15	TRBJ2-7	CASSPGLAGTNEQYF	TGTGCCAGCAGCCCGGGACTAGCGGGGACTAACGAGCAGTACTTC
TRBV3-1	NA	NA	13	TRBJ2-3	CASSQARGVAQYF	TGTGCCAGCAGCCAAGCCAGAGGGGTGGCGCAGTATTTT
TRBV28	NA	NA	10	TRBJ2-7	CASSTFEQYF	TGTGCCAGCAGCACCTTTGAGCAGTACTTC
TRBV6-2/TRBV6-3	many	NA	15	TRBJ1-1	CASTPPRTLNTEAFF	TGTGCCAGCACCCCCCCCCGGACCCTGAACACTGAAGCTTTCTTT
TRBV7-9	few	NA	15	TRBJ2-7	CASSPQIAESYEQYF	TGTGCCAGCAGCCCCCAGATAGCGGAGTCCTACGAGCAGTACTTC
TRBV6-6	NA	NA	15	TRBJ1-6	CASSYSWGEDSPLHF	TGTGCCAGCAGTTACTCGTGGGGGGAGGATTCACCCCTCCACTTT
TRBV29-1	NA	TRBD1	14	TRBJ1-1	CSVLKGQGVTEAFF	TGCAGCGTTTTAAAAGGACAGGGGGTCACTGAAGCTTTCTTT
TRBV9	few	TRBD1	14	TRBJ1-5	CASSSTGEGKPQHF	TGTGCCAGCAGCTCGACAGGGGAAGGAAAGCCCCAGCATTTT
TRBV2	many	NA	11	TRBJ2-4	CASSLKNIQYF	TGTGCCAGCAGTCTAAAAAACATTCAGTACTTC
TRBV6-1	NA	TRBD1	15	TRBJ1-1	CASSGNTGVNTEAFF	TGTGCCAGCAGTGGCAATACAGGGGTGAACACTGAAGCTTTCTTT
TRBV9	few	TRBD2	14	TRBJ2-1	CASSVGTIYNEQFF	TGTGCCAGCAGCGTGGGGACTATCTACAATGAGCAGTTCTTC
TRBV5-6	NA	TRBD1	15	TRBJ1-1	CASSSYRDRATEAFF	TGTGCCAGCAGCTCATACCGGGACAGGGCAACTGAAGCTTTCTTT
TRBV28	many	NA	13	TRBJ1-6	CAVWGGYNSPLHF	TGTGCCGTTTGGGGAGGGTACAATTCACCCCTCCACTTT
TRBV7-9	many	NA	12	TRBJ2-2	CASRTDTGELFF	TGTGCCAGCAGGACCGACACCGGGGAGCTGTTTTTT
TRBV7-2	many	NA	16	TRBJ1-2	CASSPQAGDRDYGYTF	TGTGCCAGCAGCCCCCAGGCAGGGGATAGGGACTATGGCTACACCTTC
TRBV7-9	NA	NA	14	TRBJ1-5	CASSPPWSDQPQHF	TGTGCCAGCAGCCCCCCTTGGTCCGATCAGCCCCAGCATTTT
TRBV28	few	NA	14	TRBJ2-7	CASSLRAEAYEQYF	TGTGCCAGCAGTCTCCGGGCCGAAGCCTACGAGCAGTACTTC
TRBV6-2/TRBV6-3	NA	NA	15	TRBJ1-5	CASSYSHSLNQPQHF	TGTGCCAGCAGTTACTCACACAGCCTCAATCAGCCCCAGCATTTT
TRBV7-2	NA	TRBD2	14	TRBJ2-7	CASSPGGSSYEQYF	TGTGCCAGCAGCCCGGGGGGGAGCTCCTACGAGCAGTACTTC
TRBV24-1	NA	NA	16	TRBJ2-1	CATSDFRDGQYNEQFF	TGTGCCACCAGTGATTTCCGGGACGGACAGTACAATGAGCAGTTCTTC
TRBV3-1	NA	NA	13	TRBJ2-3	CASSYLRDGTQYF	TGTGCCAGCAGCTACCTCCGGGACGGTACGCAGTATTTT
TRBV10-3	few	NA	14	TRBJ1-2	CAISESTRPYGYTF	TGTGCCATCAGTGAGTCGACGCGACCCTATGGCTACACCTTC
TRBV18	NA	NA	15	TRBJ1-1	CASSRGGDSNTEAFF	TGTGCCAGCTCACGGGGAGGGGACTCGAACACTGAAGCTTTCTTT
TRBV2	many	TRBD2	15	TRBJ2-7	CASSMGLAHTYEQYF	TGTGCCAGCAGTATGGGACTAGCCCATACCTACGAGCAGTACTTC
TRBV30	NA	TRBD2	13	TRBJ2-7	CAWLGLAGYEQYF	TGTGCCTGGTTGGGACTAGCGGGCTACGAGCAGTACTTC
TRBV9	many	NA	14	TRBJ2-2	CASSVSLDTGELFF	TGTGCCAGCAGCGTATCACTCGACACCGGGGAGCTGTTTTTT
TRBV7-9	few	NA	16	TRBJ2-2	CASSYYGSLTEGELFF	TGTGCCAGCAGCTATTACGGTAGCCTCACCGAAGGGGAGCTGTTTTTT
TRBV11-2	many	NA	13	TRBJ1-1	CASSLVLNTEAFF	TGTGCCAGCAGCTTAGTCCTGAACACTGAAGCTTTCTTT
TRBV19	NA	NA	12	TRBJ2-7	CASSIGALQQYF	TGTGCCAGTAGTATAGGAGCCCTCCAGCAGTACTTC
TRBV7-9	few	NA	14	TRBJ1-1	CASSFLRDGTEAFF	TGTGCCAGCAGCTTTCTAAGGGACGGCACTGAAGCTTTCTTT
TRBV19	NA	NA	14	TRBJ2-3	CASSYLVGTDTQYF	TGTGCCAGTAGCTACCTAGTTGGAACAGATACGCAGTATTTT
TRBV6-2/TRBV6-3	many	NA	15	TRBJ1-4	CASSYSLATNEKLFF	TGTGCCAGCAGTTACTCTCTTGCAACTAATGAAAAACTGTTTTTT
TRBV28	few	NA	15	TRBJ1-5	CASSQSPGANQPQHF	TGTGCCAGCAGCCAATCTCCAGGGGCAAATCAGCCCCAGCATTTT
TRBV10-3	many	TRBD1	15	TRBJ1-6	CAISDRQGVNSPLHF	TGTGCCATCAGTGATAGACAGGGGGTTAATTCACCCCTCCACTTT
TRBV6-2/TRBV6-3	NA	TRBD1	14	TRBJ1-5	CASSEGQANQPQHF	TGTGCCAGCAGTGAAGGACAGGCTAATCAGCCCCAGCATTTT
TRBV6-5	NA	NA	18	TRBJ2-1	CASSYPPSFAGTNNEQFF	TGTGCCAGCAGTTACCCCCCCTCTTTTGCGGGAACCAACAATGAGCAGTTCTTC
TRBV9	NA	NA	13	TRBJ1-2	CASRIRGWNGYTF	TGTGCCAGCAGGATAAGGGGTTGGAATGGCTACACCTTC
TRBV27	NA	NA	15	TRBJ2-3	CASSSDDRYTDTQYF	TGTGCCAGCAGTTCCGATGACAGATACACAGATACGCAGTATTTT
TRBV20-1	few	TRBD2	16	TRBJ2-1	CSAGTSGGIIYNEQFF	TGCAGTGCGGGGACTAGCGGGGGGATTATCTACAATGAGCAGTTCTTC
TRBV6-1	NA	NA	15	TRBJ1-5	CASSEEAASNQPQHF	TGTGCCAGCAGTGAAGAGGCAGCAAGCAATCAGCCCCAGCATTTT
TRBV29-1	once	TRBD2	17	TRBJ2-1	CSVEGLGRGRAYNEQFF	TGCAGCGTTGAAGGGCTCGGACGCGGGAGGGCCTACAATGAGCAGTTCTTC
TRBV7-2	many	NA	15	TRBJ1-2	CASSLYWGPQGGYTF	TGTGCCAGCAGCTTATACTGGGGTCCCCAGGGAGGCTACACCTTC
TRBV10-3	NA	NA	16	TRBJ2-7	CAISVGGSSLPYEQYF	TGTGCCATCAGCGTCGGGGGCTCGTCGCTACCCTACGAGCAGTACTTC
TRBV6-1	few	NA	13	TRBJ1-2	CASSESGIYGYTF	TGTGCCAGCAGTGAATCGGGGATCTATGGCTACACCTTC
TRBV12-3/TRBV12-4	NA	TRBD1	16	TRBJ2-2	CASTETGTGVAGELFF	TGTGCCAGCACCGAGACCGGGACAGGGGTCGCCGGGGAGCTGTTTTTT
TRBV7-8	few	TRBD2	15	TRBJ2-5	CASSAKAGGLETQYF	TGTGCCAGCAGCGCAAAAGCGGGGGGGCTGGAGACCCAGTACTTC
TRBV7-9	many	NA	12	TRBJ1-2	CASSLAVYGYTF	TGTGCCAGCAGCTTAGCGGTTTATGGCTACACCTTC
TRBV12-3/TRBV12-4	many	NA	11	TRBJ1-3	CASSMRDNPLF	TGTGCCAGCAGTATGCGGGACAATCCTTTATTT